Presented here are 6 T cell receptor beta chains from one specimen sequenced in a study of cytomegalovirus exposure and HLA in healthy donors. The PCR used 60 Vbeta and 13 Jbeta primers. TCRdb's copy holds only in-frame clones and misses some; the assay was immunoSEQ multiplex PCR. The data show about 160,000 clones, with 80% to 85% seen just once and less than 5% held by the top ten. The sample comprised PBMCs. The receptors come from a man aged 50-59 years in good health and CMV-seropositive.

The V and J genes are TRBV19 and TRBJ2-1; 9 bases match TRBD2. The CDR3 is 14 residues long. Germline values: CDR1 LNHDA, CDR2 SQIVND (reference sequence). V trimming: 4 bases; J trimming: 6 bases; junction bases outside the gene matches: 4. The CDR3 nucleotides read TGTGCCAGTAGTAGGGGCGGGGGGGTCAATGAGCAGTTCTTC. It encodes CASSRGGGVNEQFF.

CDR3: CASSPWTSGANTGELFF. CDR3 in DNA: TGTGCCAGCAGTCCATGGACTAGCGGGGCCAACACCGGGGAGCTGTTTTTT. The V and J genes are TRBV28 and TRBJ2-2; 12 bases line up with TRBD2. This CDR3 region has 17 residues. Trimming at V came to 5 bases and at J to 2 bases, leaving 6 bases not matched to a gene. Germline V gene data show CDR1 as MDHEN and CDR2 as SYDVKM.

This CDR3 reads CASSPTVGTVVYNEQFF. CDR3 nucleotides: TGTGCCAGCAGCCCGACCGTAGGGACAGTTGTCTACAATGAGCAGTTCTTC. V gene TRBV28 combines with J gene TRBJ2-1; 7 nucleotides match TRBD1. Germline V gene lookup returns CDR1 MDHEN and CDR2 SYDVKM. This CDR3 is built from 17 residues. V lost 6 bases and J lost 3; bases outside the gene matches: 14.

The chain links TRBV7-9 to TRBJ2-7; weak D call: TRBD2 (6 bases). Per the germline V gene, CDR1 is SEHNR and CDR2 is FQNEAQ (reference sequence). Trimming took off 2 bases at V and 6 bases at J, with 11 bases between the two ends. This CDR3 is 13 amino acids long. CDR3: CASSLSGGLEQYF. The CDR3 region has the DNA TGTGCCAGCAGCTTATCTGGGGGACTCGAGCAGTACTTC.

The chain joins TRBV9 to TRBJ1-1, with D tentatively TRBD1 (5 bases). Deletions cut 0 bases from V and 4 bases from J, with 10 bases between. The CDR3 runs 14 residues. From germline, CDR1 is SGDLS and CDR2 YYNGEE. As DNA, the CDR3 is TGTGCCAGCAGCGTAGAAGGGGATGTCACTGAAGCTTTCTTT. This gives the protein CASSVEGDVTEAFF.

The chain uses TRBV6-5 and TRBJ2-3; 9 nucleotides align to TRBD1. V lost 5 bases and J lost 2; bases outside the gene matches: 5. The CDR3 has 15 residues. Germline assignment: CDR1 MNHEY and CDR2 SVGAGI. CDR3 protein: CASSAGQGYTDTQYF. Here the CDR3 DNA reads TGTGCCAGCAGTGCGGGACAGGGATACACAGATACGCAGTATTTT.